This T cell receptor (beta chain) was identified during a study of regulatory T cells in long-lasting Graves disease. Study background: A definition of persistent Graves' disease required over 5 years of antithyroid drugs plus positive TSH receptor antibodies.

Arm-PCR of CDR3 regions with iRepertoire HTBI primers generated TCR beta libraries. TCRdb called the multiplex PCR reads again in MiXCR, with one record for every CDR3 protein. The repertoire holds hundreds of thousands of distinct CDR3 sequences, with around 20% as singletons. The CDR3 extends over 11 amino acids. Germline V gene data show CDR1 as DFQATT and CDR2 as SNEGSKA (reference sequence). Time point denoted: persistent/refractory GD, antithyroid drugs over 5 years with positive TRAb. From RNA extracted from PBMCs, the TCR library was made. The guidelines of the American Thyroid Association were the basis for diagnosing Graves' disease. Study outcomes and limitations: Among samples with persistent disease, TRBV28, TRBJ1-2 and TRBJ2-5 were favored.

A note on this clonotype: Its antigen is unknown.

The V gene is TRBV20-1, the J gene TRBJ2-7; TRBD1 matches 7 bases. The sequence was collected from a female donor with Graves disease. The source material was peripheral blood mononuclear cells (PBMCs), sampled when the disease was refractory, from a patient treated with antithyroid drugs. CDR3: CAGQDSYEQYF. The CDR3 DNA reads TGCGCCGGACAGGACTCCTACGAGCAGTACTTC.